Below, one T cell receptor (beta chain) is given with its context. Its antigen is undetermined. Sequencing templates came from extracted RNA that was reverse transcribed into cDNA. Here immunoSEQ multiplex PCR was the method, and the copy in TCRdb shows in-frame clones only, minus some. Among 140,000 to 150,000 clones listed, about 60% were seen once. The entry originates in a study of CD8+ T cells in alopecia areata. About the research overall: Each day, treated patients took oral tofacitinib twice, at 5 to 10 mg per dose. General study findings and limits: Resident alphabeta T-cell populations of normal skin are likewise subject to sequencing in scalp samples.

The CDR3 has 10 amino acids. The germline CDR1 and CDR2 sequences are DFQATT and SNEGSKA (reference sequence). After removal of 5 bases from V and 11 bases from J, the junction contained 1 base not matched to a gene. V is TRBV20-1 and J is TRBJ2-3; 10 nucleotides line up with TRBD2. The TCR comes from a human donor with alopecia areata. The sequenced sample was CD4+ T cells sorted from blood, obtained at week 0. This chain's CDR3 is CSARLAGQYF. The CDR3 DNA sequence: TGCAGTGCTCGACTAGCGGGGCAGTATTTT.